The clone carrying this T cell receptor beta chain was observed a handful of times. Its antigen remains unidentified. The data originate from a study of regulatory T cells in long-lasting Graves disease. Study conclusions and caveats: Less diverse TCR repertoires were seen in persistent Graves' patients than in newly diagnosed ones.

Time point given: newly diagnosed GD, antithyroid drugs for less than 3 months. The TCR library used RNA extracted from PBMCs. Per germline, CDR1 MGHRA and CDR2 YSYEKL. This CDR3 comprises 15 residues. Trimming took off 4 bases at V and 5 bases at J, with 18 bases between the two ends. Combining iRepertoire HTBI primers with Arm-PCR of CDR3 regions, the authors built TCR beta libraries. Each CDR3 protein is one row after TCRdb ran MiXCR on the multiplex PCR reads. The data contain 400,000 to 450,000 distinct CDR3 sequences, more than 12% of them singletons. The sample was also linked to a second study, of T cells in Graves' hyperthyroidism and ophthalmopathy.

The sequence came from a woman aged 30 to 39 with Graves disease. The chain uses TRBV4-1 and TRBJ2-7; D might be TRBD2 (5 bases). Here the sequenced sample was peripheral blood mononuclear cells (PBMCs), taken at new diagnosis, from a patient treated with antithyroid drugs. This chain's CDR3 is CASSRSGGTEDEQYF. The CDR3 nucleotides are TGCGCCAGCAGCCGAAGTGGAGGCACGGAAGACGAGCAGTACTTC.